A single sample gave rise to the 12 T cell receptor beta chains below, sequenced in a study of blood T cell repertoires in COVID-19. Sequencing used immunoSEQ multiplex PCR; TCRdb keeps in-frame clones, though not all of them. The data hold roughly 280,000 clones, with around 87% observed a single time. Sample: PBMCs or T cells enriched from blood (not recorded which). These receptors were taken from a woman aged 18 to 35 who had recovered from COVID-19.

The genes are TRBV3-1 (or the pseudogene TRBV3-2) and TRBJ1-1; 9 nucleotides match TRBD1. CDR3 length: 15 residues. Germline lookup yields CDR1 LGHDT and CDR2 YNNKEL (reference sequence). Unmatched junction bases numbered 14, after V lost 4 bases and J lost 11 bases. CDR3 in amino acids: CASSPGQGTGAAAFF. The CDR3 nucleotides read TGTGCCAGCAGCCCGGGACAGGGAACCGGCGCCGCGGCTTTCTTT.

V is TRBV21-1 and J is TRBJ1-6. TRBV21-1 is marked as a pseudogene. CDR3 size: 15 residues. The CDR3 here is CAITLSPPPSSPLHF. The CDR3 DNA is TGTGCCATCACACTGAGCCCCCCCCCTAGTTCACCCCTCCACTTT.

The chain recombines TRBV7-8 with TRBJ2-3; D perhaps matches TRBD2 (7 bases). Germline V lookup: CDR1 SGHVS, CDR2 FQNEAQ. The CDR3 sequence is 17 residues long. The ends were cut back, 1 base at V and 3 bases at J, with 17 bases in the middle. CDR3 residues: CASSLVAGAGGTDTQYF. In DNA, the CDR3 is TGTGCCAGCAGCTTAGTTGCGGGGGCCGGTGGTACAGATACGCAGTATTTT.

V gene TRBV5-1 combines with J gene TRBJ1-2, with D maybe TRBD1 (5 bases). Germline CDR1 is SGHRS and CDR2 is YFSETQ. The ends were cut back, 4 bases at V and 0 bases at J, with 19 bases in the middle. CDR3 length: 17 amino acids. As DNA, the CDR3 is TGCGCCAGCAGCCTCCGGGACTCATCCCCCCCTAACTATGGCTACACCTTC. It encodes CASSLRDSSPPNYGYTF.

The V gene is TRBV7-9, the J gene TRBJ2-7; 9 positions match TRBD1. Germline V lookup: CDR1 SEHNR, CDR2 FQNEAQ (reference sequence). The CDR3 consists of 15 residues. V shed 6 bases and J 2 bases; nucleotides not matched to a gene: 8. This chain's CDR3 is CASSKTGGKTYEQYF. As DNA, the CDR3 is TGTGCCAGCAGTAAGACAGGGGGAAAAACCTACGAGCAGTACTTC.

As DNA, the CDR3 is TGTGCCAGCGGAGAGGCAGGGAATTCACCCCTCCACTTT. Its protein is CASGEAGNSPLHF. The chain uses TRBV18 and TRBJ1-6; D possibly corresponds to TRBD1 (5 bases). The germline CDR1 and CDR2 sequences are KGHSH and LQKENI. Trimming took 8 bases from V and 7 from J, leaving 12 bases between them. The CDR3 is 13 residues long.

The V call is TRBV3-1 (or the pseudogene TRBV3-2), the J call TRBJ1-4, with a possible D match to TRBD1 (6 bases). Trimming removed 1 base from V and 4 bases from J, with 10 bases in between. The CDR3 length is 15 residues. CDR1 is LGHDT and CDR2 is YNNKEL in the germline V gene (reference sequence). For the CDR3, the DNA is TGTGCCAGCAGCCAAGCTACAGGGCGTAATGAAAAACTGTTTTTT. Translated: CASSQATGRNEKLFF.

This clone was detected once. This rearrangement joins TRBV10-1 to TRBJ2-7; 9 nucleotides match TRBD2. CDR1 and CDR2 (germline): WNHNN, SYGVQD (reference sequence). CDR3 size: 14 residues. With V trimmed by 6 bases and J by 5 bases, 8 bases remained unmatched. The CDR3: CASRFGGGADEQYF. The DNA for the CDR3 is TGCGCCAGCAGATTCGGCGGGGGGGCGGACGAGCAGTACTTC.

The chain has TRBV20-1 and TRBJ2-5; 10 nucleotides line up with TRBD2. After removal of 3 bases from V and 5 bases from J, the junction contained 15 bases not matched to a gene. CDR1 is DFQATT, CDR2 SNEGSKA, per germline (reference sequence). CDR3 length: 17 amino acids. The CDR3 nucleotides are TGCAGTGCTAGTGCCCTAGCGGGGGAACAAGGTCTGGAGACCCAGTACTTC. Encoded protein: CSASALAGEQGLETQYF.

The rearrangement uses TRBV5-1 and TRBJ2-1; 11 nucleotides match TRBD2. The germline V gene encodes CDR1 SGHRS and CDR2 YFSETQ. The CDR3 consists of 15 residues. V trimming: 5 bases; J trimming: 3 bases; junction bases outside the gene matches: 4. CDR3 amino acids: CASSDGTSGYNEQFF. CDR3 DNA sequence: TGCGCCAGCAGTGACGGGACTAGCGGCTACAATGAGCAGTTCTTC.

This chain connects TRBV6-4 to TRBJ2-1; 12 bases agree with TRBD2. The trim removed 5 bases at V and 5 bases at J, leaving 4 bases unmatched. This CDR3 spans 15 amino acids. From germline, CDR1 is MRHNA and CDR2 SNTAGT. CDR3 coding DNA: TGTGCCAGCAGTCTGACTAGCGGGGGCCACAATGAGCAGTTCTTC. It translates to CASSLTSGGHNEQFF.

CDR3 loop: CASSESGTEIHGYTF. In DNA, the CDR3 is TGTGCCAGCAGTGAATCCGGGACAGAGATCCATGGCTACACCTTC. The chain is built from TRBV25-1 and TRBJ1-2; 7 nucleotides agree with TRBD1. CDR1 is MGHDK and CDR2 is SYGVNS in the germline V gene. After removal of 1 base from V and 6 bases from J, the junction contained 8 bases not matched to a gene. This CDR3 comprises 15 residues.